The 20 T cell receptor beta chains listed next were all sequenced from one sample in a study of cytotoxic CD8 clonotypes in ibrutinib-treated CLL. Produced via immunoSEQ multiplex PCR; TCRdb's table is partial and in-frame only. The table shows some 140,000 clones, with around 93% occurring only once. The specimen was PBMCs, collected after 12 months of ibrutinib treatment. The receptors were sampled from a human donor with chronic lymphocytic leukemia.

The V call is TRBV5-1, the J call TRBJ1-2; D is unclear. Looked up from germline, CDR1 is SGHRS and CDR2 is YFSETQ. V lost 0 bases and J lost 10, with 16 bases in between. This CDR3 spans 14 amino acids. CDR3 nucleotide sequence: TGCGCCAGCAGCTTGGCCGGGCCTACAACGGTCTACACCTTC. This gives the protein CASSLAGPTTVYTF.

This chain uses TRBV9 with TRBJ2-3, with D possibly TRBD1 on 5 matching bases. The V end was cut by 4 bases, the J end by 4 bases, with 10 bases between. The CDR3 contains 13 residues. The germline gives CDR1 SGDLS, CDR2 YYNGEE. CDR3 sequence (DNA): TGTGCCAGCAGCCCAGGGCCCGCAGATACGCAGTATTTT. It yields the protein CASSPGPADTQYF.

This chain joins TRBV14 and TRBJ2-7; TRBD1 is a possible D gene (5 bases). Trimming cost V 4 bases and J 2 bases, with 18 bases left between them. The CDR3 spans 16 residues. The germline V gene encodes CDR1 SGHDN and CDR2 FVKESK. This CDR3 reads CASSLLGPGKTYEQYF. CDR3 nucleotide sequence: TGTGCCAGCAGCCTACTGGGGCCAGGTAAAACCTACGAGCAGTACTTC.

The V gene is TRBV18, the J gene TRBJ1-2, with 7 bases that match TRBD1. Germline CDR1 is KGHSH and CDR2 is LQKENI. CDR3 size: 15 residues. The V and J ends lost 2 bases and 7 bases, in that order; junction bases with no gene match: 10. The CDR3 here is CASSPYSDRDTGYTF. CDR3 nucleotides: TGTGCCAGCTCACCATACTCAGACAGGGACACTGGCTACACCTTC.

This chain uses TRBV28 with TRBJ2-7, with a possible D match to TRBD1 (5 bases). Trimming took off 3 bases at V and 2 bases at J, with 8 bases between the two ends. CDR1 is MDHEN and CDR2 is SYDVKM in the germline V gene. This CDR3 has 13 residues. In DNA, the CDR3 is TGTGCCAGCAGTTTGCCCAGGGCCTACGAGCAGTACTTC. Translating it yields CASSLPRAYEQYF.

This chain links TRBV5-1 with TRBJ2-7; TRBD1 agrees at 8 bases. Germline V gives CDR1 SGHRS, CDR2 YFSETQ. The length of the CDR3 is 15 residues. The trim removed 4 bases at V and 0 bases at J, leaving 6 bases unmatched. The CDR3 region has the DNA TGCGCCAGCAGCCTGGACAGGGTAAGCTCCTACGAGCAGTACTTC. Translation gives CASSLDRVSSYEQYF.

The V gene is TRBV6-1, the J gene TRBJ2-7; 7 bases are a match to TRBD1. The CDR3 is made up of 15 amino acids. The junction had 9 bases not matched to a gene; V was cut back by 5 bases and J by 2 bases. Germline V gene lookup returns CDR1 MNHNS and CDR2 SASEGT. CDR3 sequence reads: CASSPASTGAYEQYF. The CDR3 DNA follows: TGTGCCAGCAGTCCCGCCTCTACAGGGGCCTACGAGCAGTACTTC.

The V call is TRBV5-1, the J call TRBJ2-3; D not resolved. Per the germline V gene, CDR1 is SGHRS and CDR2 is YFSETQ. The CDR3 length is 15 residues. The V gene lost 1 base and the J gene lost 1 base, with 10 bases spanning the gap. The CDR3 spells CASSLSELGTDTQYF. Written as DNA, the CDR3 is TGCGCCAGCAGCTTGTCAGAGCTCGGCACAGATACGCAGTATTTT.

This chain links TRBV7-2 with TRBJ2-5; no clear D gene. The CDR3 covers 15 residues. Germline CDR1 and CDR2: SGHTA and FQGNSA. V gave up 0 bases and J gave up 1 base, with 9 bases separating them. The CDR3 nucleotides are TGTGCCAGCAGCTTAGCGCTCCGCCCCCAAGAGACCCAGTACTTC. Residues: CASSLALRPQETQYF.

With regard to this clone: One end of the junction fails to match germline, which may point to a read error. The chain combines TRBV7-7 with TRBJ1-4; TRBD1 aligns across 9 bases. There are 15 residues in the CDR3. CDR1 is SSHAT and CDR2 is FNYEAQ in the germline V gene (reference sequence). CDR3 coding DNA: TGTGCTAGCAGCAACGGACAGGGGTTAAATGAAAAACTGTTTTTT. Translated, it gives CASSNGQGLNEKLFF.

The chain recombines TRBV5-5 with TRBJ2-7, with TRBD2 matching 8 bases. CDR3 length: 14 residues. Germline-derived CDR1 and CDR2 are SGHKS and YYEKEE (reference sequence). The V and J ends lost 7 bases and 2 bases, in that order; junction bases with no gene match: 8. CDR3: CASFQVGGAYEQYF. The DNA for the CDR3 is TGTGCCAGCTTCCAAGTCGGGGGGGCCTACGAGCAGTACTTC.

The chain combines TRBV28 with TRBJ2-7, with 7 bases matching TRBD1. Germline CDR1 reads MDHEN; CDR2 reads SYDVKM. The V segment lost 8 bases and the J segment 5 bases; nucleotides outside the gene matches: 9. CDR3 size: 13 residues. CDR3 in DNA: TGTGCCAGCGTCGCAGGGGGTAGCGACGAGCAGTACTTC. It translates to CASVAGGSDEQYF.

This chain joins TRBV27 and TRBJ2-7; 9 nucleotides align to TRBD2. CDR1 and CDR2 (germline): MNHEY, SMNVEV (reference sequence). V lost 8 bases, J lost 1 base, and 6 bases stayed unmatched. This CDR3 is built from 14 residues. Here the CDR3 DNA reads TGTGCCAGCCGCGGGAGGGGGAAATCCTACGAGCAGTACTTC. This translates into CASRGRGKSYEQYF.

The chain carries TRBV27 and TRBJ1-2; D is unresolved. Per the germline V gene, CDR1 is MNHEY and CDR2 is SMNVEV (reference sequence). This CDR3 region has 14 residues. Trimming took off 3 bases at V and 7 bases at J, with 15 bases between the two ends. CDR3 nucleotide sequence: TGTGCCAGCAGTTTGAGGACTGACGCCTTTGGCTACACCTTC. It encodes CASSLRTDAFGYTF.

CDR3 sequence reads: CASSIRTNLGYSDRDHMNTEAFF. The CDR3 coding sequence is TGTGCCAGTAGTATACGGACCAACCTGGGGTACTCTGACAGGGATCACATGAACACTGAAGCTTTCTTT. This chain joins TRBV19 and TRBJ1-1, with 7 bases lining up with TRBD1. V lost 2 bases and J lost 0; bases outside the gene matches: 27. CDR1 and CDR2 from the germline V gene are LNHDA and SQIVND (reference sequence). The CDR3 consists of 23 residues.

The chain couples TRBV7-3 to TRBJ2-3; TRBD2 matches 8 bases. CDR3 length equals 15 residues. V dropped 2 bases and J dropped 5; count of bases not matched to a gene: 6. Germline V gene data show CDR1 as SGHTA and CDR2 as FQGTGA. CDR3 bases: TGTGCCAGCAGCTTACCGGGCAGCGGGAGAGATACGCAGTATTTT. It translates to CASSLPGSGRDTQYF.

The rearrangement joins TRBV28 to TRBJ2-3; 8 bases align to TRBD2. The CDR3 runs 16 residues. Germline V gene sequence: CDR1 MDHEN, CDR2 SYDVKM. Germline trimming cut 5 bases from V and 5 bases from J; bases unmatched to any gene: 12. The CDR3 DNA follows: TGTGCCAGCAGTCATGGAGCGGGAGTTCTGGAAGATACGCAGTATTTT. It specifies CASSHGAGVLEDTQYF.

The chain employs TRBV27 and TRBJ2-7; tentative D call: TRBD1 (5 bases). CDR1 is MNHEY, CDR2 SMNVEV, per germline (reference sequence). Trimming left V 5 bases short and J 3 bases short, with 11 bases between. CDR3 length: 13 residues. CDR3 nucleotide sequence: TGTGCCAGCAGTCTGACAGTGAACTACGAGCAGTACTTC. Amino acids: CASSLTVNYEQYF.

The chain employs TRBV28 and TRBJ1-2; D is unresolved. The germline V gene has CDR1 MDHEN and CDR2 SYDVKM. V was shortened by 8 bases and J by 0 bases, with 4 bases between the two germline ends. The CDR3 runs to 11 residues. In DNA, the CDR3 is TGTGCCAGCGGGGCTAACTATGGCTACACCTTC. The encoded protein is CASGANYGYTF.

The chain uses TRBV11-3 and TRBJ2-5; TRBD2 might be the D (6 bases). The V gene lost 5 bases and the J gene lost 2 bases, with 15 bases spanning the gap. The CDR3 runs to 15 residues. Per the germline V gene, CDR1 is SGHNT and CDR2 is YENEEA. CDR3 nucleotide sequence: TGTGCCAGCAGCCCGGGTGGGAGGATTCAAGAGACCCAGTACTTC. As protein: CASSPGGRIQETQYF.